This TCR beta chain derives from a study of persistence of HIV-infected CD4 T cells. The stimulus was an HIV-1 Gag 15-mer peptide pool, 1 ug/peptide/mL. Memory cells lacking CD40L and CD69 with high CD45RO were sorted. Plasma HIV-1 RNA stayed below 50 copies/mL for at least 4 years. CD8+ T cells were removed from PBMCs prior to stimulation. Sequencing used immunoSEQ version 4 in survey mode. Sequenced by immunoSEQ multiplex PCR; TCRdb stores in-frame clones only, minus some. The sample holds about 64,000 clones, about 81% seen once. In germline, CDR1 is MNHEY, CDR2 SVGAGI. Trimming left V 4 bases short and J 0 bases short, with 10 bases between. The CDR3 is 14 amino acids. With regard to this clone: No antigen is known for it.

This specimen consisted of CD4+ T cells sorted from PBMCs after approximately 18-hour stimulation, obtained from a patient who received antiretroviral therapy. The rearrangement joins TRBV6-5 to TRBJ2-7; D is perhaps TRBD1 (6 bases). The sequence came from an adult man with HIV who was CMV-seropositive. In DNA, the CDR3 is TGTGCCAGCAGTTCGGGACACATCTCCTACGAGCAGTACTTC. This sequence encodes CASSSGHISYEQYF.